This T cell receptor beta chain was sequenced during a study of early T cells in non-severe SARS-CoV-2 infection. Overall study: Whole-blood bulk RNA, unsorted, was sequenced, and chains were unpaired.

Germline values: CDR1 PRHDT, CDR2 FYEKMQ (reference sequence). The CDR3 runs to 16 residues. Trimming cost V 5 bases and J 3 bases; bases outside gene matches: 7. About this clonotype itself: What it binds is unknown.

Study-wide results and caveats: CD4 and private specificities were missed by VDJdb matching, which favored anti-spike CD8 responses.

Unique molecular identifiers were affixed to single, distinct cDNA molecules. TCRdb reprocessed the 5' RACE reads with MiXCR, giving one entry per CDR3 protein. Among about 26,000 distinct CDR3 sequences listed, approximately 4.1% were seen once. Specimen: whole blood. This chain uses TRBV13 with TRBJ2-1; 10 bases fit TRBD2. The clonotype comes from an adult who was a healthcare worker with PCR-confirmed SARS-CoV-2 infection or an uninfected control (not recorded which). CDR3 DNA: TGTGCCAGCAGCCCCCGGAGGACTAGCGGCTACAATGAGCAGTTCTTC. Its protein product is CASSPRRTSGYNEQFF. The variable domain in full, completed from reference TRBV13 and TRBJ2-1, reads AAGVIQSPRHLIKEKRETATLKCYPIPRHDTVYWYQQGPGQDPQFLISFYEKMQSDKGSIPDRFSAQQFSDYHSELNMSSLELGDSALYFCASSPRRTSGYNEQFFGPGTRLTVL.